This TCR beta chain was recorded in a study of T cells in Graves' hyperthyroidism and ophthalmopathy. Study-level points and caveats: Blood samples included most of the expanded thyroid clonotypes exceeding 0.001.

From germline, CDR1 is SGHRS and CDR2 YFSETQ. The CDR3 consists of 16 residues. V was cut by 0 bases and J by 5 bases, with 17 bases left in between. Using RNA transcripts as the source, TCR beta CDR3 regions were amplified. HTBI primers were the set used in a first-round RT-PCR of the TCR CDR3. TCRdb passed the multiplex PCR reads through MiXCR, listing each CDR3 protein once. Among under 350,000 distinct CDR3 sequences, about a sixth were seen once, and the ten largest hold less than 70%. Orbital computed tomography and thyroid ultrasound, together with serum TRAb and thyroxine and clinical symptoms, were used for diagnoses. This clonotype has a handful of counts. The antigen remains unidentified.

The sequence was obtained from an older woman with Graves' ophthalmopathy. Sequenced sample: blood. V gene TRBV5-1 combines with J gene TRBJ1-2, with D possibly TRBD1 on 5 matching bases. The CDR3 loop is CASSLGTQDPGYGYTF. The CDR3 nucleotides are TGCGCCAGCAGCTTGGGGACACAGGACCCAGGGTATGGCTACACCTTC.